A single sample is the source of the 11 T cell receptor beta chains below, sequenced in a study of T cells after yellow fever vaccination. TCRdb called the 5' RACE reads again in MiXCR, with one record for every CDR3 protein. The data show almost 600,000 distinct CDR3 sequences, 13% seen once. This sample comprised PBMCs, obtained on the day of the yellow fever booster vaccination. These TCRs come from a man aged 25 to 40 who received the YFV17D yellow fever vaccine.

The sample holds a few counts of this clonotype. The chain recombines TRBV7-9 with TRBJ2-2, with D unclear. The CDR3 is made up of 16 amino acids. The V end was cut by 2 bases, the J end by 1 base, with 11 bases between. The germline gives CDR1 SEHNR, CDR2 FQNEAQ (reference sequence). CDR3 region: CASSLSAGVNTGELFF. In DNA, the CDR3 is TGTGCCAGCAGCTTATCCGCAGGAGTGAACACCGGGGAGCTGTTTTTT. Full variable domain (missing parts from reference TRBV7-9 and TRBJ2-2): DTGVSQNPRHKITKRGQNVTFRCDPISEHNRLYWYRQTLGQGPEFLTYFQNEAQLEKSRLLSDRFSAERPKGSFSTLEIQRTEQGDSAMYLCASSLSAGVNTGELFFGEGSRLTVL.

The rearrangement links TRBV11-2 to TRBJ2-7, with D unclear. Trimming took off 3 bases at V and 6 bases at J, with 9 bases between the two ends. Germline V gene data show CDR1 as SGHAT and CDR2 as FQNNGV. The CDR3 extends over 12 amino acids. CDR3 nucleotides: TGTGCCAGCAGCTTCCGCGGTACCGAGCAGTACTTC. Translation gives CASSFRGTEQYF. The full variable domain, its missing parts supplied by reference TRBV11-2 and TRBJ2-7, is EAGVAQSPRYKIIEKRQSVAFWCNPISGHATLYWYQQILGQGPKLLIQFQNNGVVDDSQLPKDRFSAERLKGVDSTLKIQPAKLEDSAVYLCASSFRGTEQYFGPGTRLTVT.

This clonotype was counted between two and nine times. The chain recombines TRBV4-3 with TRBJ2-3; 8 bases line up with TRBD2. This CDR3 region has 16 residues. Germline V lookup: CDR1 LGHNA, CDR2 YSLEER. Trimming took 0 bases from V and 4 from J; bases not matched to a gene: 6. The CDR3 nucleotides are TGCGCCAGCAGCCAAGAAGCCAGCGGGAGCGCAGATACGCAGTATTTT. Amino acid sequence: CASSQEASGSADTQYF.

The CDR3 spells CASSQGFFEQFF. In DNA form, the CDR3 reads TGTGCCAGCAGCCAAGGGTTTTTTGAGCAGTTCTTC. V is TRBV7-9 and J is TRBJ2-1; no clear D gene. Trimming left V 5 bases short and J 9 bases short, with 11 bases between. The V gene's germline CDR1 is SEHNR and CDR2 FQNEAQ (reference sequence). The CDR3 contains 12 residues. Complete variable domain (other parts from reference TRBV7-9 and TRBJ2-1): DTGVSQNPRHKITKRGQNVTFRCDPISEHNRLYWYRQTLGQGPEFLTYFQNEAQLEKSRLLSDRFSAERPKGSFSTLEIQRTEQGDSAMYLCASSQGFFEQFFGPGTRLTVL.

This chain joins TRBV3-2 and TRBJ2-3; the table's D call, TRBD2, has no DNA check behind it. TRBV3-2 counts as a pseudogene. The length of the CDR3 is 23 residues. The CDR3 loop is CASSQRLAGGPSTSFDYTDTQYF. CDR3 in DNA: TGTGCCAGCAGCCAACGACTAGCGGGAGGGCCTTCTACATCTTTCGATTACACAGATACGCAGTATTTT.

J is TRBJ2-5 and V is TRBV5-1, with D possibly matching TRBD2 (6 bases). Trimming removed 3 bases at V and 6 bases at J, with 24 bases between. Germline CDR1 is SGHRS and CDR2 is YFSETQ. CDR3 size: 17 residues. This CDR3 reads CASSWPGESPFEQTQYF. The DNA for the CDR3 is TGCGCCAGCAGCTGGCCGGGAGAGTCACCCTTCGAGCAGACCCAGTACTTC.

This clonotype occurred many times. The chain recombines TRBV5-5 with TRBJ2-7; 14 nucleotides match TRBD2. Germline lookup yields CDR1 SGHKS and CDR2 YYEKEE (reference sequence). With 5 bases clipped from V and 5 bases from J, the junction kept 6 bases outside the gene matches. The CDR3 sequence is 15 residues long. DNA for the CDR3: TGTGCCAGCAGTCCCGGGACTAGCGGGAGAGACGAGCAGTACTTC. Amino acid sequence: CASSPGTSGRDEQYF.

CDR3 sequence reads: CASSYSAGMNTGELFF. CDR3 DNA sequence: TGTGCCAGCAGTTATTCCGCGGGGATGAACACCGGGGAGCTGTTTTTT. The V and J genes are TRBV6-5 and TRBJ2-2, with a possible D match to TRBD2 (6 bases). Germline values: CDR1 MNHEY, CDR2 SVGAGI. Between the trimmed V and J ends, which lost 3 bases and 1 base, there was a span of 12 bases. CDR3 length: 16 amino acids.

This clonotype was found a few times. One end of the junction varies from germline; a read error may be responsible. CDR3 in amino acids: CASSFGTSGSGEQFF. As DNA, the CDR3 is TGTGCTAGCAGCTTCGGGACTAGCGGGAGCGGGGAGCAGTTCTTC. The rearrangement uses TRBV7-7 and TRBJ2-1; 14 bases match TRBD2. CDR3 length: 15 residues. Germline V gene data show CDR1 as SSHAT and CDR2 as FNYEAQ (reference sequence).

This clonotype appeared a few times. V and J are TRBV20-1 and TRBJ2-2; D might be TRBD2 (5 bases). V was cut by 3 bases and J by 0 bases, with 8 bases left in between. Per germline, CDR1 DFQATT and CDR2 SNEGSKA (reference sequence). There are 14 residues in the CDR3. CDR3 DNA: TGCAGTGCTAGGAGGGTCCCGAACACCGGGGAGCTGTTTTTT. It is translated as CSARRVPNTGELFF.

The chain joins TRBV20-1 to TRBJ2-6; D might be TRBD2 (6 bases). This CDR3 region has 14 residues. Deletions cut 5 bases from V and 4 bases from J, with 12 bases between. From germline, CDR1 is DFQATT and CDR2 SNEGSKA (reference sequence). The CDR3 coding sequence is TGCAGTGCTGGAGGGACCGGGGGGGCCAACGTCCTGACTTTC. Protein product: CSAGGTGGANVLTF.